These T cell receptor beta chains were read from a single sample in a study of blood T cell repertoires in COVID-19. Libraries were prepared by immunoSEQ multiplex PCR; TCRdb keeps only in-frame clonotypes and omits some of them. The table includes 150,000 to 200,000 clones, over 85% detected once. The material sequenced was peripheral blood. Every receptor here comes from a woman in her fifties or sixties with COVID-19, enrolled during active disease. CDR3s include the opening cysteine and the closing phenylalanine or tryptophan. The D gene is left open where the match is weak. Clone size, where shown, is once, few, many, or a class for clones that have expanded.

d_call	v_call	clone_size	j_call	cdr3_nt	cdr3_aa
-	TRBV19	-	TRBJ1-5	TGTGCCAGTAGTAGGGACACGTATAGCAATCAGCCCCAGCATTTT	CASSRDTYSNQPQHF
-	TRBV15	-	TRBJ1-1	TGTGCCACCAGCAGAGAACGGGGTGTCGGCACTGAAGCTTTCTTT	CATSRERGVGTEAFF
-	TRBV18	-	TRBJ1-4	TGTGCCAGCTCACCACAGGGGTCATCTAATGAAAAACTGTTTTTT	CASSPQGSSNEKLFF
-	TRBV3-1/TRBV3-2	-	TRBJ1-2	TGTGCCAGCAGCCATGGGGGGGCAGAGGGCTACACCTTC	CASSHGGAEGYTF
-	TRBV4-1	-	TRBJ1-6	TGCGCCAGCAGCCAGCACAGGGATTCCAAGGCAAATTCACCCCTCCACTTT	CASSQHRDSKANSPLHF
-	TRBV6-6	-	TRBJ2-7	TGTGCCAGCAGTTACCCCCTGAAAGCGGACTACGAGCAGTACTTC	CASSYPLKADYEQYF
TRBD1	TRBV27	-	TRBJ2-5	TGTGCCAGCAGCCAAGAAGGGGGCCGGGGCGAGACCCAGTACTTC	CASSQEGGRGETQYF
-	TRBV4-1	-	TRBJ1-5	TGCGCCAGCAGCCAAGAGGACCGGGGAGATAATCAGCCCCAGCATTTT	CASSQEDRGDNQPQHF
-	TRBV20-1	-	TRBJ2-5	TGCAGTGCTAGAATCAGGGAGACCCAGTACTTC	CSARIRETQYF
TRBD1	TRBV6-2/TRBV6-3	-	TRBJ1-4	TGTGCCAGCAGGCCTTCAGGGGGCGTTAATGAAAAACTGTTTTTT	CASRPSGGVNEKLFF
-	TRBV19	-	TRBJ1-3	TGTGCCAGTAGTATCCTTCCCAGGCGCGGAAACACCATATATTTT	CASSILPRRGNTIYF
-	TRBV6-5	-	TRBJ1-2	TGTGCCAGCAGTTTGGCGGACTATGGCTACACCTTC	CASSLADYGYTF
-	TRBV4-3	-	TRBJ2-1	TGCGCCAGCAGCCAACAAATCTCGACTAGTGGGTGGAATGAGCAGTTCTTC	CASSQQISTSGWNEQFF
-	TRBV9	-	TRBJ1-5	TGTGCCAGCAGCGAGGGGCCAAATCAGCCCCAGCATTTT	CASSEGPNQPQHF
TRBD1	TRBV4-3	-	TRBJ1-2	TGCGCCAGCAGCCAAGAGGGACAGGGGCTCTATGGCTACACCTTC	CASSQEGQGLYGYTF
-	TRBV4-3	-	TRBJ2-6	TGCGCCAGCAGCCAAGTGGGGGGTGGGGCCAACGTCCTGACTTTC	CASSQVGGGANVLTF
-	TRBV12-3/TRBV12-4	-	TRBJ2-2	TGTGCCAGCACGGTAACGAACACCGGGGAGCTGTTTTTT	CASTVTNTGELFF
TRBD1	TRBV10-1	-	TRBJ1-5	TGCGCCAGCACCTACGCAGGGGGTGAGAAGCCCCAGCATTTT	CASTYAGGEKPQHF
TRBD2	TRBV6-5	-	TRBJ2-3	TGTGCCAGCAGATTTACTAGCGGGGGAACAGATACGCAGTATTTT	CASRFTSGGTDTQYF
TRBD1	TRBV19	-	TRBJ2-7	TGTGCCAGTGAAAGCCGGGACAGGGGCTTCTACGAGCAGTACTTC	CASESRDRGFYEQYF
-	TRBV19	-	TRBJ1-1	TGTGCCAGTAGCAATACTGAGAACACTGAAGCTTTCTTT	CASSNTENTEAFF
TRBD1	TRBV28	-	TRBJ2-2	TGTGCCAGTATAACAGGGGGAAGCACCGGGGAGCTGTTTTTT	CASITGGSTGELFF
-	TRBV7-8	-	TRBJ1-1	TGTGCCAGCAGCTTCTCGGAAGGGGTAGGCGCTTTCTTT	CASSFSEGVGAFF
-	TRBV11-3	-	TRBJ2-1	TGTGCCAGCAGCCTCGGACAGACCTTAAATGAGCAGTTCTTC	CASSLGQTLNEQFF
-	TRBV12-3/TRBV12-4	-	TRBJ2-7	TGTGCCAGCAGCACCTTATACAGGGACGAGCAGTACTTC	CASSTLYRDEQYF
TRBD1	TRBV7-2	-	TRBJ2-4	TGTGCCAGCAGCTCGGGACAGGGGGGTGCCAAAAACATTCAGTACTTC	CASSSGQGGAKNIQYF
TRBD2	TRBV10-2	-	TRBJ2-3	TGCGCCAGCAGTGAGGGGAGGGGCCGAACCACAGATACGCAGTATTTT	CASSEGRGRTTDTQYF
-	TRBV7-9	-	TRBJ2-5	TGTGCCAGCAGCCGCGTAGCGTACCAAGAGACCCAGTACTTC	CASSRVAYQETQYF
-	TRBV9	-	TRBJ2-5	TGTGCCAGCAGCCCCCCGCCGGGACTCGAGGGACAAGAGACCCAGTACTTC	CASSPPPGLEGQETQYF
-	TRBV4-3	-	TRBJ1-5	TGCGCCAGCAGCCAAGACAGGGTATCAGGGCCCCAGCATTTT	CASSQDRVSGPQHF
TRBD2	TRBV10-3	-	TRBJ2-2	TGTGCCAGTAGCGGGGGTGCAGACACCGGGGAGCTGTTTTTT	CASSGGADTGELFF
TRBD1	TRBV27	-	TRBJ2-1	TGTGCCAGCACCGAACTCCCAGGGGGCTCGAACAATGAGCAGTTCTTC	CASTELPGGSNNEQFF
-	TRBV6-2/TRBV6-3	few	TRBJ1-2	TGTGCCAGCAGTACCCGCGGGCCGATCTATGGCTACACCTTC	CASSTRGPIYGYTF
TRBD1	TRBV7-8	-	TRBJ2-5	TGTGCCAGCAGCTTAGGGACAGGGTATGCGGAGACCCAGTACTTC	CASSLGTGYAETQYF
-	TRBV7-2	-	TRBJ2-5	TGTGCCAGCAGCTTAGGCGGGACGCAAGAGACCCAGTACTTC	CASSLGGTQETQYF
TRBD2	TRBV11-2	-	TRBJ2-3	TGTGCCAGCAGCCGACCCACGGCGGGGGGGCAGGATACGCAGTATTTT	CASSRPTAGGQDTQYF
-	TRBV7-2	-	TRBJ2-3	TGTGCCAGCAGCTTAGAAGGTGCCAGGGGCACAGATACGCAGTATTTT	CASSLEGARGTDTQYF
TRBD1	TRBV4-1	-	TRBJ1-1	TGCGCCAGCAGCCAAGACACAGGGGGCACTGAAGCTTTCTTT	CASSQDTGGTEAFF